This T cell receptor (beta chain) appears in the sequencing data of a study of cytomegalovirus exposure and HLA in healthy donors. As for the study in general: HLA-typed donors were the source of about 81 million unique TCRs held in an early data release. Study observations and caveats: On later analysis, the bulk of CMV-associated TCR beta chains appeared to be HLA-restricted. The investigators catalogued 180 or so TCR beta chains as cytomegalovirus-associated. A later analysis linked 15,000 to 20,000 TCR beta sequences to HLA alleles at 0.05 false discovery rate.

It was with 60 Vbeta and 13 Jbeta primers that the PCR ran. Using immunoSEQ multiplex PCR, the repertoire was profiled, and TCRdb retains in-frame clones only, with some absent. The table records under 150,000 clones, around 77% of them present only once. This CDR3 comprises 12 residues. Per germline, CDR1 MNHEY and CDR2 SVGAGI. Trimming left V 2 bases short and J 8 bases short, with 9 bases between. As regards this clone: What it binds is unknown.

The sample consisted of PBMCs. This TCR was sampled from a woman aged 30 to 39 in good health and CMV-seropositive. This rearrangement joins TRBV6-5 to TRBJ1-1; D gene ambiguous. This chain's CDR3 is CASSYAGREAFF. Here the CDR3 DNA reads TGTGCCAGCAGTTACGCGGGCAGGGAAGCTTTCTTT.